Presented here are 17 T cell receptor beta chains from one specimen sequenced in a study of blood T cell repertoires in COVID-19. Some clones are missing from TCRdb's copy, which holds only in-frame ones; the method was immunoSEQ multiplex PCR. Here the sample spans approximately 170,000 clones, about 87% being singletons. Sequences were obtained from peripheral blood. The receptors shown here come from a man between 60 and 75 years old with acute or convalescent COVID-19.

The rearrangement uses TRBV30 and TRBJ2-2; 11 nucleotides align to TRBD2. There are 15 residues in the CDR3. In germline, CDR1 is GTSNPN, CDR2 SVGIG (reference sequence). V trimming: 2 bases; J trimming: 10 bases; junction bases outside the gene matches: 9. The chain's CDR3 is CAWSPPGLAGAELFF. CDR3 nucleotides: TGTGCCTGGAGTCCGCCTGGACTAGCGGGCGCGGAGCTGTTTTTT.

V and J are TRBV2 and TRBJ2-5; perhaps TRBD1 as D (5 bases). The CDR3 totals 13 residues. V gave up 4 bases and J gave up 2 bases, with 8 bases separating them. From germline, CDR1 is SNHLY and CDR2 FYNNEI. CDR3 DNA: TGTGCCAGCAGTGGGGGCACTCAAGAGACCCAGTACTTC. This codes for CASSGGTQETQYF.

This clone was recorded once. The chain has TRBV7-2 and TRBJ2-5, with TRBD2 identical over 7 bases. V was clipped by 7 bases and J by 10 bases; unmatched bases: 15. CDR1 is SGHTA and CDR2 is FQGNSA in the germline V gene. The CDR3 is 14 residues long. The CDR3 sequence: CASTLRGGGLDQYF. The CDR3 coding sequence is TGTGCCAGCACTCTTCGCGGGGGAGGTCTAGACCAGTACTTC.

The chain employs TRBV9 and TRBJ2-1; the match to TRBD2 covers 13 bases. The germline gives CDR1 SGDLS, CDR2 YYNGEE. Germline trimming cut 4 bases from V and 1 base from J; bases unmatched to any gene: 8. This CDR3 has 18 residues. In nucleotides, the CDR3 is TGTGCCAGCAGCTCAGGGACTAGCGGGATATGGTCCTACAATGAGCAGTTCTTC. This codes for CASSSGTSGIWSYNEQFF.

This chain links TRBV7-3 with TRBJ1-1; D unclear. Per germline, CDR1 SGHTA and CDR2 FQGTGA. The CDR3 is made up of 13 amino acids. The germline V and J ends were trimmed by 5 bases and 3 bases, with 10 bases remaining between them. Here the CDR3 reads CASSVARDTEAFF. The CDR3 DNA reads TGTGCCAGCAGCGTCGCCCGAGACACTGAAGCTTTCTTT.

The chain couples TRBV5-4 to TRBJ1-1; possibly TRBD1 for D (5 bases). The germline CDR1 and CDR2 sequences are SGHNT and YYREEE (reference sequence). Between the trimmed V and J ends, which lost 4 bases and 4 bases, there was a span of 11 bases. The CDR3 length is 13 residues. Here the CDR3 reads CASSPGRSTEAFF. CDR3 nucleotide sequence: TGTGCCAGCAGCCCAGGGCGATCCACTGAAGCTTTCTTT.

This sequence joins TRBV9 and TRBJ2-3; TRBD1 is a possible D gene (5 bases). V dropped 0 bases and J dropped 6 bases, with 11 bases sitting between them. CDR1 is SGDLS, CDR2 YYNGEE, per germline. CDR3 length: 14 residues. For the CDR3, the DNA is TGTGCCAGCAGCGTAGCTACTTCAGGGGATACGCAGTATTTT. Translated: CASSVATSGDTQYF.

This clone is a singleton in its sample. The chain employs TRBV2 and TRBJ1-4, with 11 positions matching TRBD1. The V segment lost 7 bases and the J segment 5 bases; nucleotides outside the gene matches: 6. Germline CDR1 is SNHLY and CDR2 is FYNNEI. This CDR3 has 15 amino acids. CDR3 sequence: CASILDRGLNEKLFF. The CDR3 DNA follows: TGTGCCAGCATCCTGGACAGGGGGCTCAATGAAAAACTGTTTTTT.

The genes are TRBV7-2 and TRBJ1-2; no firm D call. The germline V gene has CDR1 SGHTA and CDR2 FQGNSA. V lost 2 bases, J lost 6 bases, and 13 bases lay in between. CDR3 length equals 14 residues. CDR3 sequence (DNA): TGTGCCAGCAGCTTAAGGTCTGGGAGAGATGGCTACACCTTC. Protein product: CASSLRSGRDGYTF.

As regards this clone: Sequence at one end of the junction differs from germline and may be a read error. This chain connects TRBV5-6 to TRBJ1-2, with TRBD1 identical over 8 bases. CDR1 is SGHDT, CDR2 YYEEEE, per germline. CDR3 length: 13 residues. The CDR3 protein is CASSPVGQGLPAF. The CDR3 DNA follows: TGTGCCAGCAGCCCAGTCGGACAGGGCCTGCCTGCTTTC.

This clone has just a few counts. The chain couples TRBV6-5 to TRBJ2-1, with 10 nucleotides matching TRBD2. Unmatched junction bases numbered 7, after V lost 6 bases and J lost 5 bases. Germline V gene data show CDR1 as MNHEY and CDR2 as SVGAGI. This CDR3 spans 15 amino acids. This CDR3 is CASRASGGPNNEQFF. CDR3 bases: TGTGCCAGCAGGGCTAGCGGGGGACCCAACAATGAGCAGTTCTTC.

V is TRBV19 and J is TRBJ2-1; tentatively, D is TRBD2 (5 bases). Germline-derived CDR1 and CDR2 are LNHDA and SQIVND (reference sequence). The CDR3 contains 17 residues. Trimming stripped 6 bases from V and 0 bases from J, with 18 bases between. The CDR3 reads CASSLSFSTSSYNEQFF. The DNA of the CDR3 is TGTGCCAGTAGCCTATCGTTCAGCACTAGCTCCTACAATGAGCAGTTCTTC.

This clone appeared a single time. The chain couples TRBV6-5 to TRBJ1-1; 7 positions match TRBD1. The CDR3 consists of 12 residues. Unmatched junction bases numbered 4, after V lost 5 bases and J lost 7 bases. CDR1 and CDR2 (germline): MNHEY, SVGAGI. The CDR3 bases are TGTGCCAGCAGTCCGACAGGGCGTGAAGCTTTCTTT. This translates into CASSPTGREAFF.

The V and J genes are TRBV27 and TRBJ2-2; TRBD2 might be the D (5 bases). The germline CDR1 and CDR2 sequences are MNHEY and SMNVEV (reference sequence). The CDR3 totals 14 residues. Trimming took off 11 bases at V and 4 bases at J, with 17 bases between the two ends. CDR3 bases: TGTGCCTCCTACACGGGGTACCCCACCGGGGAGCTGTTTTTT. Protein sequence: CASYTGYPTGELFF.

This clone was seen only once. The chain recombines TRBV5-6 with TRBJ2-7; D might be TRBD1 (6 bases). The CDR3 covers 12 residues. V lost 5 bases and J 2 bases, leaving 8 bases between the germline ends. Germline V gene lookup returns CDR1 SGHDT and CDR2 YYEEEE. The CDR3, as DNA: TGTGCCAGCAGACAGGGTCCCTACGAGCAGTACGTC. Amino acid sequence: CASRQGPYEQYV.

This sequence joins TRBV18 and TRBJ2-2, with TRBD2 matching 12 bases. The CDR3 totals 18 residues. Germline CDR1 is KGHSH and CDR2 is LQKENI. V lost 2 bases and J lost 4; bases outside the gene matches: 8. The CDR3 reads CASSPTPPSGGATGELFF. CDR3 sequence (DNA): TGTGCCAGCTCACCAACTCCCCCTAGCGGGGGGGCCACCGGGGAGCTGTTTTTT. The whole variable domain, filled in from reference TRBV18 and TRBJ2-2, reads NAGVMQNPRHLVRRRGQEARLRCSPMKGHSHVYWYRQLPEEGLKFMVYLQKENIIDESGMPKERFSAEFPKEGPSILRIQQVVRGDSAAYFCASSPTPPSGGATGELFFGEGSRLTVL.

The chain combines TRBV29-1 with TRBJ1-2; TRBD1 is a possible D gene (6 bases). The germline gives CDR1 SQVTM, CDR2 ANQGSEA. The V and J ends lost 7 bases and 6 bases respectively, with 15 bases between them. The CDR3 is 12 amino acids. DNA for the CDR3: TGCAGCGCCGGACGACAGGTCGATGGCTACACCTTC. Amino acids: CSAGRQVDGYTF.